These 22 T cell receptor beta chains originate from one sample sequenced in a study of regulatory T cells in long-lasting Graves disease. Time point reported: persistent/refractory GD, antithyroid drugs over 5 years with positive TRAb. RNA extracted from PBMCs served as the sequencing template. Library construction for TCR beta used iRepertoire HTBI primers and Arm-PCR of CDR3 regions. TCRdb ran MiXCR on the multiplex PCR reads and lists one entry per CDR3 protein. Among around 400,000 distinct CDR3 sequences, approximately 22% were seen once, and the ten largest hold around an eighth. The material was peripheral blood mononuclear cells (PBMCs), obtained when the disease was refractory, from a patient treated with antithyroid drugs. These receptors originate from a female donor with Graves disease.

The table lists this clonotype with many counts. The chain joins TRBV20-1 to TRBJ2-7; D remains ambiguous. This CDR3 has 14 amino acids. Germline loops: CDR1 DFQATT, CDR2 SNEGSKA (reference sequence). V was pared by 5 bases and J by 3 bases, with 17 bases between. The CDR3 DNA reads as TGCAGTGCTTCCTCCTTGATGGGCCACTACGAGCAGTACTTC. Its translation: CSASSLMGHYEQYF.

This clonotype was counted ten times or more. The chain links TRBV27 to TRBJ2-7, with D perhaps matching TRBD2 (6 bases). The ends were cut back, 6 bases at V and 3 bases at J, with 18 bases in the middle. Germline CDR1 and CDR2: MNHEY and SMNVEV (reference sequence). The CDR3 runs 15 residues. The CDR3 DNA reads as TGTGCCAGCAGCAACTACGGCGGGACCTTCTACGAGCAGTACTTC. Its translation: CASSNYGGTFYEQYF.

The chain recombines TRBV7-6 with TRBJ2-2; tentatively, D is TRBD1 (6 bases). The CDR3 length is 17 residues. Germline V gene sequence: CDR1 SGHVS, CDR2 FNYEAQ. Trimming took 1 base from V and 2 from J, leaving 14 bases between them. CDR3 DNA sequence: TGTGCCAGCAGCTTAGATTGGGGGCAGGTTAACACCGGGGAGCTGTTTTTT. Translated: CASSLDWGQVNTGELFF.

This clonotype occurred many times. J is TRBJ2-2 and V is TRBV12-3 or TRBV12-4, with 10 bases identical to TRBD2. With V trimmed by 3 bases and J by 3 bases, 7 bases remained unmatched. The CDR3 covers 17 residues. The CDR3 reads CASSFPSGRADTGELFF. CDR3 bases: TGTGCCAGCAGTTTTCCTAGCGGGAGAGCGGACACCGGGGAGCTGTTTTTT.

The chain uses TRBV27 and TRBJ2-7; D is unresolved. Germline lookup yields CDR1 MNHEY and CDR2 SMNVEV (reference sequence). The CDR3 contains 13 residues. Trimming shortened V by 6 bases and J by 2 bases, and 11 bases separated the two germline ends. The CDR3: CASSLFPAYEQYF. In nucleotides, the CDR3 is TGTGCCAGCAGCCTCTTCCCCGCCTACGAGCAGTACTTC.

This clonotype was counted ten times or more. This chain uses TRBV2 with TRBJ1-3, with D possibly being TRBD1 (5 bases). The CDR3 is made up of 14 amino acids. Looked up from germline, CDR1 is SNHLY and CDR2 is FYNNEI. The V gene lost 1 base and the J gene lost 2 bases, with 6 bases spanning the gap. The CDR3 is CASSEGGTGNTIYF. As DNA, the CDR3 is TGTGCCAGCAGTGAAGGGGGGACTGGAAACACCATATATTTT.

The CDR3 DNA follows: TGCAGCGTTGAAGATAACAATAATGAGCAGTTCTTC. Translation gives CSVEDNNNEQFF. The chain is built from TRBV29-1 and TRBJ2-1; D not certain. The CDR3 has 12 amino acids. Germline V lookup: CDR1 SQVTM, CDR2 ANQGSEA. V was shortened by 0 bases and J by 7 bases, with 7 bases between the two germline ends.

On this clonotype: A much larger clonotype is one base distant, so this may be a read error. The chain carries TRBV2 and TRBJ2-3, with 9 bases fitting TRBD2. The CDR3 extends over 15 amino acids. Germline V gene lookup returns CDR1 SNHLY and CDR2 FYNNEI. Here the CDR3 reads CASSEGLAGVDTRYF. CDR3 DNA sequence: TGTGCCAGCAGTGAGGGGTTAGCGGGAGTGGATACGCGGTATTTT.

This clonotype was recorded at least ten times. The chain joins TRBV9 to TRBJ1-4; D gene uncertain. CDR1 and CDR2 from the germline V gene are SGDLS and YYNGEE. The CDR3 spans 15 residues. Trimming took off 2 bases at V and 0 bases at J, with 8 bases between the two ends. The CDR3 DNA is TGTGCCAGCAGCGTCGGACCGTCAACTAATGAAAAACTGTTTTTT. Amino acids: CASSVGPSTNEKLFF.

This clonotype was counted at least ten times. The chain has TRBV2 and TRBJ2-2, with 8 nucleotides matching TRBD2. The length of the CDR3 is 16 residues. Germline values: CDR1 SNHLY, CDR2 FYNNEI. V gave up 3 bases and J gave up 8 bases; unmatched junction bases: 11. Written as DNA, the CDR3 is TGTGCCAGCAGTGAGGGCGGGAGGATAACGTCGGGGGAGCTGTTTTTT. It encodes CASSEGGRITSGELFF. Drawing the rest from reference TRBV2 and TRBJ2-2, the complete variable domain is EPEVTQTPSHQVTQMGQEVILRCVPISNHLYFYWYRQILGQKVEFLVSFYNNEISEKSEIFDDQFSVERPDGSNFTLKIRSTKLEDSAMYFCASSEGGRITSGELFFGEGSRLTVL.

This clonotype has ten or more counts. Germline is not matched at one junction end, which may reflect a read error. This rearrangement joins TRBV28 to TRBJ1-2; no definite D call. Germline lookup yields CDR1 MDHEN and CDR2 SYDVKM. The CDR3 is 13 amino acids. The CDR3 is CASSFGQSTMPDF. In nucleotides, the CDR3 is TGTGCCAGCAGTTTCGGGCAGAGCACCATGCCTGACTTC.

This clonotype was seen many times. The V call is TRBV11-2, the J call TRBJ2-5, with TRBD1 matching 8 bases. Trimming removed 5 bases from V and 2 bases from J; junction bases left unmatched: 4. This CDR3 is built from 14 residues. Germline V gene data show CDR1 as SGHAT and CDR2 as FQNNGV. CDR3 in amino acids: CASSPWTGQETQYF. CDR3 DNA: TGTGCCAGCAGCCCATGGACAGGGCAAGAGACCCAGTACTTC.

The rearrangement uses TRBV20-1 and TRBJ2-3; D may be TRBD1 (6 bases). This CDR3 has 14 amino acids. The V gene lost 5 bases and the J gene lost 2 bases, with 14 bases spanning the gap. Germline lookup yields CDR1 DFQATT and CDR2 SNEGSKA (reference sequence). The CDR3 is CSAVRGITTDTQYF. CDR3 bases: TGCAGTGCTGTGAGGGGGATAACCACAGATACGCAGTATTTT.

V gene TRBV28 combines with J gene TRBJ2-7; TRBD2 is a possible D gene (5 bases). The CDR3 spans 15 residues. The germline gives CDR1 MDHEN, CDR2 SYDVKM. Trimming took off 3 bases at V and 5 bases at J, with 17 bases between the two ends. CDR3 nucleotide sequence: TGTGCCAGCAGTTTTCGGCTGCGGGCCGGCGACGAGCAGTACTTC. This translates into CASSFRLRAGDEQYF.

This clonotype has ten or more counts. The chain links TRBV28 to TRBJ1-5; TRBD1 is a possible D gene (6 bases). Trimming took 11 bases from V and 8 from J, leaving 16 bases between them. CDR1 is MDHEN and CDR2 is SYDVKM in the germline V gene. This CDR3 spans 12 amino acids. CDR3 nucleotides: TGTGCCGCCCGGACAGCCGGAAAGCCCCAGCATTTT. It codes for CAARTAGKPQHF.

This rearrangement joins TRBV11-2 to TRBJ2-2; the D gene could be TRBD1 or TRBD2 (6 bases each). The CDR3 has 15 amino acids. Trimming took 3 bases from V and 4 from J, leaving 12 bases between them. CDR1 is SGHAT and CDR2 is FQNNGV in the germline V gene. In nucleotides, the CDR3 is TGTGCCAGCAGCTTCGGGGGCCGAGGCACCGGGGAGCTGTTTTTT. It is translated as CASSFGGRGTGELFF.

This clonotype came up many times. The genes are TRBV5-5 and TRBJ2-7; possible D gene TRBD2, 5 bases. Germline loops: CDR1 SGHKS, CDR2 YYEKEE (reference sequence). V lost 2 bases to trimming and J lost 0 bases, with 9 bases between them. This CDR3 region has 14 residues. This CDR3 reads CASSLEGSSYEQYF. The CDR3 bases are TGTGCCAGCAGCTTAGAGGGCAGCTCCTACGAGCAGTACTTC.

This chain links TRBV20-1 with TRBJ2-1; D is possibly TRBD2 (6 bases). This CDR3 has 12 amino acids. Trimming left V 5 bases short and J 9 bases short, with 14 bases between. Germline V gene sequence: CDR1 DFQATT, CDR2 SNEGSKA (reference sequence). The CDR3 coding sequence is TGCAGTGCTCGCGGGGATAGCCCTGAGCAGTTCTTC. It codes for CSARGDSPEQFF.

This clonotype was recorded many times. J is TRBJ1-1 and V is TRBV11-2, with unresolved D. CDR1 is SGHAT, CDR2 FQNNGV, per germline. Trimming pared 2 bases from V and 5 bases from J, leaving 27 bases between. CDR3 size: 19 residues. This CDR3 is CASSLLPGRGRGPGTEAFF. DNA for the CDR3: TGTGCCAGCAGCTTACTGCCCGGGCGGGGAAGAGGCCCGGGAACTGAAGCTTTCTTT.

The sample holds a few counts of this clonotype. The rearrangement links TRBV7-3 to TRBJ2-5, with 15 bases fitting TRBD2. The CDR3 totals 18 residues. V lost 5 bases to trimming and J lost 1 base; unmatched junction nucleotides: 8. The germline V gene has CDR1 SGHTA and CDR2 FQGTGA. This CDR3 reads CASSPGLAGGLFQETQYF. The CDR3, as DNA: TGTGCCAGCAGCCCAGGACTAGCGGGAGGGCTTTTCCAAGAGACCCAGTACTTC.

This clonotype came up a few times. This chain connects TRBV5-1 to TRBJ1-6; possible D gene TRBD1, 6 bases. The CDR3 covers 15 residues. Germline V gene sequence: CDR1 SGHRS, CDR2 YFSETQ. Trimming removed 0 bases at V and 6 bases at J, with 10 bases between. The CDR3 reads CASSLEPGANSPLHF. CDR3 bases: TGCGCCAGCAGCTTGGAGCCGGGGGCTAATTCACCCCTCCACTTT.

This clonotype was seen only a few times. The J gene is TRBJ2-7, the V gene TRBV7-9, with TRBD1 matching over 11 bases. The germline CDR1 and CDR2 sequences are SEHNR and FQNEAQ (reference sequence). V lost 3 bases, J lost 6 bases, and 7 bases stayed unmatched. There are 15 residues in the CDR3. The CDR3 loop reads CASSLEDRGQSEQYF. In DNA form, the CDR3 reads TGTGCCAGCAGCTTGGAGGACAGGGGGCAGAGCGAGCAGTACTTC. The full variable domain, completed using reference TRBV7-9 and TRBJ2-7, is DTGVSQNPRHKITKRGQNVTFRCDPISEHNRLYWYRQTLGQGPEFLTYFQNEAQLEKSRLLSDRFSAERPKGSFSTLEIQRTEQGDSAMYLCASSLEDRGQSEQYFGPGTRLTVT.